This T cell receptor (beta chain) was sequenced for a study of T-cell reconstitution after alpha-beta-depleted transplantation in children. Overall study results and limits: In some patients, recipient T cells and intrathymic progenitors surviving conditioning explained high day-60 diversity. There were reportedly several hundred expanded graft clones from which alpha-beta T cells came about two months after transplant.

Unique molecular identifiers were incorporated into the prepared TCRbeta library. A single record per CDR3 protein comes from TCRdb applying MiXCR to the PCR reads. The sample lists roughly 250,000 distinct CDR3 sequences, approximately 8.9% occurring once. This clonotype showed up many times. Its specificity is unknown. Germline CDR1 and CDR2: SNHLY and FYNNEI. V lost 6 bases to trimming and J lost 4 bases; unmatched junction nucleotides: 7. The CDR3 is made up of 15 amino acids. The receptor was derived from a male patient between 5 and 17 years old who had a stem cell transplant for acute lymphoblastic leukemia, so the T cells may come from the graft donor. The V gene is TRBV2, the J gene TRBJ2-3; 10 bases are a match to TRBD1. Specimen: PBMCs, mostly from graft donor cells, collected 180 days after TCRalphabeta/CD19-depleted stem cell transplant. This CDR3 reads CASRLTGGLADTQYF. In DNA, the CDR3 is TGTGCCAGCAGACTGACAGGGGGCCTGGCAGATACGCAGTATTTT.